The clone carrying this T cell receptor (beta chain) was picked up many times. Library preparation (for TCRbeta) was performed with unique molecular identifiers. A single record per CDR3 protein comes from TCRdb applying MiXCR to the PCR reads. This table holds approximately 300,000 distinct CDR3 sequences, roughly 12% found once. The sample originates from a study of T-cell reconstitution after alpha-beta-depleted transplantation in children. V was trimmed by 4 bases and J by 4 bases, leaving 10 bases between them. The germline V gene has CDR1 MNHEY and CDR2 SMNVEV (reference sequence). The CDR3 is made up of 13 amino acids.

The input for sequencing was peripheral blood, taken 180 days after TCRalphabeta/CD19-depleted stem cell transplant. The origin of this receptor is a male patient under 10 years old who had a stem cell transplant for chronic granulomatous disease, so the T cells may come from the graft donor. The chain is built from TRBV27 and TRBJ1-2, with D possibly being TRBD1 (6 bases). CDR3 protein: CASSSGVSYGYTF. The CDR3, as DNA: TGTGCCAGCAGTTCAGGGGTTAGCTATGGCTACACCTTC.